The rows below give T cell receptor beta chains drawn from one sample of a study of blood T cell repertoires in COVID-19. Clones were sequenced by immunoSEQ multiplex PCR, and TCRdb holds only the in-frame ones, with some missing. The sample records about 97,000 clones, over 85% being singletons. Source material: peripheral blood. All receptors derive from a woman aged 45-60 years with COVID-19, enrolled during active disease. Each CDR3 is given with its conserved first and last residue. D genes are given only for firm matches. Clone size is shown for a subset of rows, as once, few, many or a class of expanded clone.

clone size,V gene,J gene,D gene,CDR3 DNA,CDR3 protein
-,TRBV5-4,TRBJ1-2,TRBD1,TGTGCCAGCAGCTCCCAACTCCAGGGGGCGGGGGACTATGGCTACACCTTC,CASSSQLQGAGDYGYTF
-,TRBV10-3,TRBJ1-2,-,TGTGCCATCAGCCTCGACTTGCATAATAGCGATGGCTACACCTTC,CAISLDLHNSDGYTF
-,TRBV9,TRBJ2-1,TRBD2,TGTGCCAGCAGCCTCCTAGCGGGGACCGTCAATGAGCAGTTCTTC,CASSLLAGTVNEQFF
once,TRBV4-1,TRBJ1-6,TRBD1,TGCGCCAGCAGCCAAACAGGGGGCTCCTATAATTCACCCCTCCACTTT,CASSQTGGSYNSPLHF
-,TRBV25-1,TRBJ1-1,-,TGTGCCAGCAGTGAATGGGCCCAGAACACTGAAGCTTTCTTT,CASSEWAQNTEAFF
-,TRBV2,TRBJ2-1,TRBD1,TGTGCCACCAAACTTCCGGGACAGGGAGAGTTCTTC,CATKLPGQGEFF
-,TRBV19,TRBJ1-1,TRBD1,TGTGCCAGTAGTAGCCCCGGGACAGTAGTATATACTGAAGCTTTCTTT,CASSSPGTVVYTEAFF
-,TRBV7-8,TRBJ1-5,-,TGTGCCAGCAGCGCCAGGACAGTTCAGCCCCAGCATTTT,CASSARTVQPQHF
-,TRBV6-1,TRBJ2-3,TRBD2,TGTGCCAGCAGTGTCTCGACGGGGGGGCCGAGGACAGATACGCAGTATTTT,CASSVSTGGPRTDTQYF
-,TRBV29-1,TRBJ2-7,-,TGCAGCGCTAGCTGGTGGGAGGACCCCTACGAGCAGTACTTC,CSASWWEDPYEQYF
-,TRBV10-3,TRBJ1-2,-,TGTGCCATCAGTCCGGGCCAAAACAGGGCGGACACCTTC,CAISPGQNRADTF
-,TRBV2,TRBJ1-6,-,TGTGCCAGCTTGGGTCGGGGGGATTCACCCCTCCACTTT,CASLGRGDSPLHF
-,TRBV28,TRBJ1-5,-,TGTGCCAGCAGCCAATCGGGGGATCAGCCCCAGCATTTT,CASSQSGDQPQHF
-,TRBV23-1,TRBJ2-3,TRBD2,TGCGCCAGCAGTCAGCTTTGTCCGGGAACTAGCGGCCCAGATACGCAGTATTTT,CASSQLCPGTSGPDTQYF
-,TRBV27,TRBJ1-4,-,TGTGCCAGCAGTTTTTTAGGGGCGGGGAGTGAAAAACTGTTTTTT,CASSFLGAGSEKLFF
-,TRBV10-3,TRBJ2-7,-,TGTGCCATCACTCCCTCGGGGGACCCGGGGTACGAGCAGTACTTC,CAITPSGDPGYEQYF
-,TRBV9,TRBJ2-3,TRBD2,TGTGCCAGCAGCCCAGCGACTGCTAAGCGGGGGGGCCGGGATACGCAGTATTTT,CASSPATAKRGGRDTQYF
-,TRBV5-6,TRBJ1-6,TRBD1,TGTGCCAGCAGCTTGAACAGGGGGTCCTATAATTCACCCCTCCACTTT,CASSLNRGSYNSPLHF
-,TRBV5-1,TRBJ1-1,TRBD1,TGCGCCAGCAGCGTCCAGGACAGGGGCACTGAAGCTTTCTTT,CASSVQDRGTEAFF
-,TRBV2,TRBJ1-6,TRBD1,TGTGCCAGCAAAGGGACAGGGGGCGAGTCACCCCTCCACTTT,CASKGTGGESPLHF
-,TRBV19,TRBJ1-5,TRBD1,TGTGCCAGTAGTATAGCACAGGGGGCGGACGGGCCCCAGCATTTT,CASSIAQGADGPQHF
-,TRBV3-1/TRBV3-2,TRBJ1-1,TRBD1,TGTGCCAGCCGTATGGGGGTCGGACAGGGTAGTACTGAAGCTTTCTTT,CASRMGVGQGSTEAFF
-,TRBV2,TRBJ1-4,-,TGTGCCAGCAGTGTGGGGATGGGGACACCCGACGGGATTCGGGAAAAACTGTTTTTT,CASSVGMGTPDGIREKLFF
-,TRBV7-9,TRBJ1-2,-,TGTGCCAGCAGCCCCGGAGTGTATGGCTACACCTTC,CASSPGVYGYTF
-,TRBV28,TRBJ1-2,-,TGTGCCAGCAGCATACCCGGGGTCGTCTATGGCTACACCTTC,CASSIPGVVYGYTF
once,TRBV6-5,TRBJ1-1,TRBD1,TGTGCCAGCAGTTACAACAGGGGGCGGCGAGAAGCTTTCTTT,CASSYNRGRREAFF
few,TRBV12-3/TRBV12-4,TRBJ2-7,-,TGTGCCAGCAGCTTGGACAGTTCCTACGAGCAGTACTTC,CASSLDSSYEQYF
-,TRBV3-1/TRBV3-2,TRBJ1-3,-,TGTGCCAGCAGCCAGGTCCGGGACACCATATATTTT,CASSQVRDTIYF
-,TRBV24-1,TRBJ1-3,-,TGTGCCACCAGCCTCTTTTACAGGGATGGAAACACCATATATTTT,CATSLFYRDGNTIYF
-,TRBV19,TRBJ1-5,-,TGTGCCAGTAGTGTGCGGGGCGATCAGCCCCAGCATTTT,CASSVRGDQPQHF
-,TRBV5-8,TRBJ2-5,TRBD1,TGTGCCAGCAGCTTGGGGACAGGGCCCGTGGGGACCCAGTACTTC,CASSLGTGPVGTQYF
-,TRBV2,TRBJ1-5,TRBD1,TGTGCCAGCAGATTGACAGGGTCTCATCAGCCCCAGCATTTT,CASRLTGSHQPQHF
-,TRBV4-1,TRBJ1-1,-,TGCGCCAGCAGCCAAGATTTGGGGGGCACTGAAGCTTTCTTT,CASSQDLGGTEAFF
-,TRBV5-6,TRBJ2-7,TRBD1,TGTGCCAGCAGCTTGGCCTCGGGAACAGGGGGTTTATGGGGCGAGCAGTACTTC,CASSLASGTGGLWGEQYF
-,TRBV7-8,TRBJ1-3,TRBD1,TGTGCCAGCAGCTTAGGGATAGGGGGCTCGGGAAACACCATATATTTT,CASSLGIGGSGNTIYF
-,TRBV6-2/TRBV6-3,TRBJ1-5,TRBD1,TGTGCCAGCAGTTACCAACAGGGGGGGGTACCTAGCTCTCAGCCCCAGCATTTT,CASSYQQGGVPSSQPQHF
-,TRBV12-3/TRBV12-4,TRBJ1-5,TRBD1,TGTGCCAGCAGTTCTAGAGGACAGGGGGTTCAGCATTTT,CASSSRGQGVQHF
-,TRBV7-2,TRBJ1-1,-,TGTGCCAGCAGCCCCCGGCGGCAGAACACTGAAGCTTTCTTT,CASSPRRQNTEAFF
-,TRBV6-2/TRBV6-3,TRBJ2-2,-,TGTGCCAGCAGTCAGGGTGGCGGGGAGCTGTTTTTT,CASSQGGGELFF
-,TRBV29-1,TRBJ1-2,TRBD1,TGCAGCGTCGCCTACAGGGGCGGCTACACCTTC,CSVAYRGGYTF
-,TRBV21-1,TRBJ1-1,-,TGTGCCAGCAGCAAAGGACGGACAGGGGGCGCTTTCTTT,CASSKGRTGGAFF
-,TRBV12-3/TRBV12-4,TRBJ2-3,TRBD2,TGTGCCAGCTCTAGCGGGGGGGTGCAGTATTTT,CASSSGGVQYF
-,TRBV27,TRBJ1-1,TRBD1,TGTGCCAGCAGTATAGGGACAGGGTGGGATGGGACTGAAGCTTTCTTT,CASSIGTGWDGTEAFF
few,TRBV4-3,TRBJ2-7,-,TGCGCCAGCAGCCAAGACCGGGGAACCTACGAGCAGTACTTC,CASSQDRGTYEQYF
-,TRBV5-6,TRBJ2-1,TRBD1,TGTGCCAGCAGCTTTCGCCTGGGACAGACCTCCTACAATGAGCAGTTCTTC,CASSFRLGQTSYNEQFF
-,TRBV28,TRBJ1-2,TRBD1,TGTGCCAGCAATGGTCTGGGACAGGGGGGTTCCGGCTATGGCTACACCTTC,CASNGLGQGGSGYGYTF
-,TRBV9,TRBJ2-2,-,TGTGCCAGCAGCGTAGAGGCAGGGCAAAGGGGGCTGTTTTTT,CASSVEAGQRGLFF
few,TRBV7-2,TRBJ2-1,-,TGTGCCAGCAGCCTTAGTGTCGGGAACAATGAGCAGTTCTTC,CASSLSVGNNEQFF
-,TRBV21-1,TRBJ1-3,-,TGTGCCAGCAGCAACAAGGAGCCCTACCGGAGAAACACCATATATTTT,CASSNKEPYRRNTIYF
-,TRBV3-1/TRBV3-2,TRBJ1-6,-,TGTGCCAGCAGCCAAGTGGCTGGGCTTAATTCACCCCTCCACTTT,CASSQVAGLNSPLHF
-,TRBV25-1,TRBJ1-6,TRBD1,TGTGCCAGCAGTGATCTTTCTACAGGGGCAACCCTCCACTTT,CASSDLSTGATLHF
-,TRBV28,TRBJ1-6,-,TGTGCCAGCAGTTTCTGGGATCGAGAGGGATCACCCCTCCACTTT,CASSFWDREGSPLHF
-,TRBV3-1/TRBV3-2,TRBJ2-2,TRBD1,TGTGCCAGCAGCAATAGTGACAGGGTTGGATCCGGGGAGCTGTTTTTT,CASSNSDRVGSGELFF
-,TRBV5-1,TRBJ1-3,TRBD1,TGCGCCAGCAGCTCGACAGGGCAAGGAAACACCATATATTTT,CASSSTGQGNTIYF
-,TRBV19,TRBJ1-1,TRBD1,TGTGCCAGTAGGCCCCGGGACAGGGGTCTCTCTGAAGCTTTCTTT,CASRPRDRGLSEAFF
-,TRBV6-4,TRBJ2-3,-,TGTGCCAGCACCAGCCCCGACAGGGCCCGAGGGAGGTGGTGGGTTGGGTATTTT,CASTSPDRARGRWWVGYF
once,TRBV5-1,TRBJ1-4,TRBD1,TGCGCCAGCAGGGAGGGGGCGGCTAATGAAAAACTGTTTTTT,CASREGAANEKLFF
-,TRBV6-4,TRBJ2-7,-,TGTGCCAGCAGTGACCCTATGGACACATACGAGCAGTACTTC,CASSDPMDTYEQYF
-,TRBV24-1,TRBJ2-1,-,TGTGCCACCAGTGAGCGACAGTACAATGAGCAGTTCTTC,CATSERQYNEQFF